Below, 3 T cell receptor beta chains from the same sample are listed, as sequenced in a study of identical twins. TCRdb ran MiXCR on the 5' RACE reads and lists one entry per CDR3 protein. The sample has 1.5 million to 2 million distinct CDR3 sequences; around 33% are singletons. The sample was cord blood. These receptors were obtained from a newborn girl in good health.

This clonotype was counted a single time. A junction end diverges from the germline sequence, so it may reflect a read error. The chain carries TRBV18 and TRBJ1-3; D is undetermined. Germline V CDR1 and CDR2: KGHSH, LQKENI. This CDR3 contains 16 residues. CDR3 bases: TGTGCCAGCTCGCCACCCCAGCTATACCCTGGAAACACCATATATTTT. Its translation: CASSPPQLYPGNTIYF.

This clonotype was counted between two and nine times. The chain couples TRBV3-1 to TRBJ2-4, with D uncertain. Looked up from germline, CDR1 is LGHDT and CDR2 is YNNKEL (reference sequence). The CDR3 length is 13 residues. Trimming shortened V by 3 bases and J by 7 bases, and 10 bases separated the two germline ends. The CDR3 nucleotides are TGTGCCAGCAGCCACCAGGCGGCGAACATTCAGTACTTC. Translation gives CASSHQAANIQYF.

At least ten counts were recorded for this clonotype. This chain uses TRBV20-1 with TRBJ2-3, with D possibly TRBD1 on 5 matching bases. The CDR3 contains 11 residues. CDR1 and CDR2 (germline): DFQATT, SNEGSKA (reference sequence). The V gene lost 3 bases and the J gene lost 5 bases, with 6 bases spanning the gap. In DNA, the CDR3 is TGCAGTGCTAGTAGGGGAGATACGCAGTATTTT. It translates to CSASRGDTQYF.